Presented here are 28 T cell receptor beta chains from one specimen sequenced in a study of early T cells in non-severe SARS-CoV-2 infection. MiXCR, applied by TCRdb to the 5' RACE reads, yields one record per CDR3 protein. The data contain tens of thousands of distinct CDR3 sequences, 11% of them singletons. Material: whole blood. The receptor source for this set is an adult who was a healthcare worker with PCR-confirmed SARS-CoV-2 infection or an uninfected control (not recorded which).

This clonotype was recorded many times. This chain links TRBV12-3 or TRBV12-4 with TRBJ1-1; perhaps TRBD1 as D (5 bases). The CDR3 has 13 residues. Trimming stripped 3 bases from V and 5 bases from J, with 10 bases between. CDR3 loop: CASSFYRSTEAFF. CDR3 DNA: TGTGCCAGCAGTTTTTACAGGTCGACTGAAGCTTTCTTT.

This clonotype has at least ten counts. The rearrangement links TRBV4-2 to TRBJ2-1, with 13 bases that match TRBD2. The CDR3 covers 16 residues. Germline V CDR1 and CDR2: LGHNA, YNFKEQ. The V gene end was trimmed by 4 bases and the J gene end by 7 bases; junction bases not matched to a gene: 7. CDR3 amino acids: CASSPRLGLAGNEQFF. The CDR3 DNA is TGTGCCAGCAGCCCCCGCCTGGGACTAGCGGGGAATGAGCAGTTCTTC.

This clonotype was seen repeatedly, ten times or more. The chain has TRBV10-2 and TRBJ1-6, with a weak D call TRBD1 (6 bases). The CDR3 sequence is 17 residues long. Trimming removed 8 bases at V and 0 bases at J, with 17 bases between. Germline loops: CDR1 WSHSY, CDR2 SAAADI. The CDR3 DNA follows: TGCGCCAGCGAATCGGGACAAATCAGCTCCTATAATTCACCCCTCCACTTT. Translating gives CASESGQISSYNSPLHF.

The V gene is TRBV12-3 or TRBV12-4, the J gene TRBJ2-3; 12 bases fit TRBD2. CDR3 size: 19 residues. The J segment lost 1 base and the V segment lost 4 bases, leaving 12 bases of the junction unmatched. Written as DNA, the CDR3 is TGTGCCAGCAGTTCCCTGACTAGCGGGGGCCCGGCCCGCACAGATACGCAGTATTTT. Its protein product is CASSSLTSGGPARTDTQYF.

Only a few counts were recorded for this clonotype. The rearrangement uses TRBV20-1 and TRBJ1-3; D is unresolved. Trimming cost V 0 bases and J 1 base, with 10 bases left between them. This CDR3 has 15 amino acids. Germline V gene sequence: CDR1 DFQATT, CDR2 SNEGSKA (reference sequence). The CDR3 sequence: CSAREAAGSGNTIYF. CDR3 DNA sequence: TGCAGTGCTAGAGAAGCGGCGGGGTCTGGAAACACCATATATTTT.

This clonotype appeared a few times. The J gene is TRBJ2-7, the V gene TRBV5-1; perhaps TRBD2 as D (6 bases). CDR1 and CDR2 from the germline V gene are SGHRS and YFSETQ. The CDR3 has 15 amino acids. Trimming took 0 bases from V and 1 from J, leaving 11 bases between them. This CDR3 reads CASSLDPSASYEQYF. CDR3 nucleotides: TGCGCCAGCAGCTTGGATCCTAGCGCATCCTACGAGCAGTACTTC.

The rearrangement joins TRBV12-3 or TRBV12-4 to TRBJ2-7; D not resolved. The CDR3 sequence is 13 residues long. Trimming shortened V by 4 bases and J by 0 bases, and 7 bases separated the two germline ends. The DNA of the CDR3 is TGTGCCAGCAGTTGGCGGAACTCCTACGAGCAGTACTTC. Protein sequence: CASSWRNSYEQYF.

This clonotype was observed many times. J is TRBJ1-5 and V is TRBV6-1, with D tentatively TRBD1 (6 bases). The V end lost 7 bases, the J end lost 0 bases, and 13 bases lay between the germline ends. Germline values: CDR1 MNHNS, CDR2 SASEGT. The length of the CDR3 is 15 residues. The CDR3 nucleotides are TGTGCCAGCACCTTGACAGGTTTTAGCAATCAGCCCCAGCATTTT. Its protein is CASTLTGFSNQPQHF.

This clonotype was seen many times. The genes are TRBV12-3 or TRBV12-4 and TRBJ2-1; 7 bases are a match to TRBD2. The CDR3 is made up of 14 amino acids. Trimming removed 7 bases from V and 5 bases from J; junction bases left unmatched: 8. This CDR3 reads CASTRTSAHNEQFF. CDR3 DNA: TGTGCCAGCACCAGAACTAGCGCCCACAATGAGCAGTTCTTC.

This clonotype was picked up many times. This sequence joins TRBV5-1 and TRBJ1-2; no definite D call. V was shortened by 2 bases and J by 3 bases, with 14 bases between the two germline ends. The CDR3 consists of 15 residues. The germline V gene has CDR1 SGHRS and CDR2 YFSETQ. DNA of the CDR3: TGCGCCAGCAGCTTAACGACCGGGAAAGACTATGGCTACACCTTC. Residues: CASSLTTGKDYGYTF.

This chain connects TRBV2 to TRBJ2-5; D tentatively fits TRBD1 or TRBD2 (5 bases each). The CDR3 is 11 amino acids. V dropped 11 bases and J dropped 3 bases, with 10 bases sitting between them. CDR1 SNHLY and CDR2 FYNNEI come from the germline V gene. The CDR3 loop is CAGTEEETQYF. The CDR3 nucleotides are TGTGCCGGGACGGAGGAAGAGACCCAGTACTTC.

This clonotype was found a few times. This sequence joins TRBV12-5 and TRBJ2-3; perhaps TRBD1 as D (5 bases). Looked up from germline, CDR1 is LGHNT and CDR2 is FRNRAP. V was cut by 5 bases and J by 3 bases, with 9 bases left in between. The CDR3 length is 13 residues. CDR3 in DNA: TGTGCTAGTGGTCTCCGACAGACAGATACGCAGTATTTT. Its protein is CASGLRQTDTQYF.

This clonotype was counted a few times. V is TRBV7-3 and J is TRBJ2-3; a weak D match, TRBD2 (5 bases). Per the germline V gene, CDR1 is SGHTA and CDR2 is FQGTGA. This CDR3 spans 17 amino acids. Trimming took off 5 bases at V and 7 bases at J, with 25 bases between the two ends. The DNA of the CDR3 is TGTGCCAGCAGCCCAACGGGGTGGGCGACTGGGGAAAATACGCAGTATTTT. Amino acids: CASSPTGWATGENTQYF.

This clonotype has just a few counts. The chain has TRBV11-3 and TRBJ2-5; 11 bases fit TRBD2. Per the germline V gene, CDR1 is SGHNT and CDR2 is YENEEA. The V and J ends lost 4 bases and 1 base, in that order; junction bases with no gene match: 2. The length of the CDR3 is 15 residues. CDR3 amino acids: CASSSGTSGQETQYF. The CDR3, as DNA: TGTGCCAGCAGCTCAGGGACTAGCGGCCAAGAGACCCAGTACTTC.

This clonotype was found many times. This rearrangement joins TRBV2 to TRBJ1-1, with 8 bases that match TRBD1. Germline V gene sequence: CDR1 SNHLY, CDR2 FYNNEI. V lost 10 bases to trimming and J lost 4 bases; unmatched junction nucleotides: 8. The CDR3 runs 13 residues. The CDR3 loop is CATKDREITEAFF. The DNA of the CDR3 is TGTGCCACCAAGGACAGGGAGATCACTGAAGCTTTCTTT.

The sample holds many counts of this clonotype. The chain uses TRBV2 and TRBJ2-1, with D hard to call. Trimming removed 3 bases at V and 0 bases at J, with 6 bases between. The germline V gene encodes CDR1 SNHLY and CDR2 FYNNEI. This CDR3 has 14 residues. The CDR3 here is CASSDLGSYNEQFF. The CDR3 DNA follows: TGTGCCAGCAGTGACCTGGGCTCCTACAATGAGCAGTTCTTC. The whole variable domain, filled in from reference TRBV2 and TRBJ2-1, reads EPEVTQTPSHQVTQMGQEVILRCVPISNHLYFYWYRQILGQKVEFLVSFYNNEISEKSEIFDDQFSVERPDGSNFTLKIRSTKLEDSAMYFCASSDLGSYNEQFFGPGTRLTVL.

V is TRBV28 and J is TRBJ2-1; D is tentatively TRBD1 or TRBD2 (5 bases each). The CDR3 totals 15 residues. CDR1 and CDR2 (germline): MDHEN, SYDVKM. Between the trimmed V and J ends, which lost 7 bases and 6 bases, there was a span of 19 bases. The CDR3 loop reads CASTLIPERGNEQFF. For the CDR3, the DNA is TGTGCCAGCACCCTAATTCCGGAGAGGGGCAATGAGCAGTTCTTC. The full variable domain, in which reference TRBV28 and TRBJ2-1 provide the parts outside the CDR3, is DVKVTQSSRYLVKRTGEKVFLECVQDMDHENMFWYRQDPGLGLRLIYFSYDVKMKEKGDIPEGYSVSREKKERFSLILESASTNQTSMYLCASTLIPERGNEQFFGPGTRLTVL.

This clonotype was seen a handful of times. The chain carries TRBV11-2 and TRBJ2-5, with D perhaps matching TRBD1 or TRBD2 (5 bases each). Between the trimmed V and J ends, which lost 5 bases and 4 bases, there was a span of 20 bases. The CDR3 contains 16 residues. Germline values: CDR1 SGHAT, CDR2 FQNNGV. The chain's CDR3 is CASSRRPDGGVETQYF. In nucleotides, the CDR3 is TGTGCCAGCAGCCGGCGGCCGGATGGGGGAGTAGAGACCCAGTACTTC.

This clonotype was detected ten times or more. The gene calls are TRBV5-1 and TRBJ2-5, with 8 bases lining up with TRBD2. Trimming took 0 bases from V and 3 from J; bases not matched to a gene: 10. The CDR3 extends over 17 amino acids. Germline CDR1 SGHRS, CDR2 YFSETQ. For the CDR3, the DNA is TGCGCCAGCAGCTTGGGACTAGCGTGGGGAGGTGAAGAGACCCAGTACTTC. Protein sequence: CASSLGLAWGGEETQYF.

This clonotype was observed a few times. The chain carries TRBV15 and TRBJ2-5; 11 nucleotides match TRBD2. CDR1 is LNHNV, CDR2 YYDKDF, per germline (reference sequence). The CDR3 length is 19 residues. The J segment lost 1 base and the V segment lost 3 bases, leaving 13 bases of the junction unmatched. CDR3 sequence: CATSSKLAGAKVSQETQYF. The CDR3 nucleotides are TGTGCCACCAGCAGTAAACTAGCGGGGGCGAAGGTTAGCCAAGAGACCCAGTACTTC.

This sequence joins TRBV5-1 and TRBJ2-3; D ambiguous. CDR1 and CDR2 from the germline V gene are SGHRS and YFSETQ. This CDR3 is 13 amino acids long. Trimming pared 7 bases from V and 5 bases from J, leaving 14 bases between. CDR3 sequence (DNA): TGCGCCAGCGCTCTCCAGTGGGAAGATACGCAGTATTTT. Protein sequence: CASALQWEDTQYF.

This clonotype showed up just a few times. The chain carries TRBV28 and TRBJ1-5; no reliable D call. Germline V gene lookup returns CDR1 MDHEN and CDR2 SYDVKM. CDR3 length: 16 residues. The V end lost 6 bases, the J end lost 0 bases, and 15 bases lay between the germline ends. CDR3 nucleotide sequence: TGTGCCAGCAGGACAAAACAGAGATATAGCAATCAGCCCCAGCATTTT. Encoded protein: CASRTKQRYSNQPQHF.

The chain uses TRBV3-1 and TRBJ2-7, with 12 bases fitting TRBD2. CDR1 LGHDT and CDR2 YNNKEL come from the germline V gene (reference sequence). The CDR3 has 17 amino acids. With 1 base clipped from V and 2 bases from J, the junction kept 6 bases outside the gene matches. CDR3: CASSQGTSGRHPYEQYF. The CDR3, as DNA: TGTGCCAGCAGCCAAGGAACTAGCGGGAGGCACCCCTACGAGCAGTACTTC.

The V and J genes are TRBV28 and TRBJ2-3, with 11 bases identical to TRBD1. Germline CDR1 and CDR2: MDHEN and SYDVKM. J was trimmed by 3 bases and V by 6 bases; bases with no gene match: 11. The CDR3 is made up of 17 amino acids. The chain's CDR3 is CASRDNLGQGVTDTQYF. The CDR3 nucleotides read TGTGCCAGCAGAGACAACCTGGGACAGGGGGTTACAGATACGCAGTATTTT.

This clonotype was detected many times. This chain's CDR3 is CASSQSYRDREAETQYF. DNA for the CDR3: TGTGCCAGCAGTCAGAGCTACCGGGACAGGGAGGCAGAGACCCAGTACTTC. The rearrangement uses TRBV28 and TRBJ2-5; 9 bases are a match to TRBD1. There are 17 residues in the CDR3. V shed 5 bases, J shed 4 bases, and the junction held 14 bases outside the gene matches. CDR1 and CDR2 from the germline V gene are MDHEN and SYDVKM. Combining the CDR3 with reference TRBV28 and TRBJ2-5 gives the whole variable domain DVKVTQSSRYLVKRTGEKVFLECVQDMDHENMFWYRQDPGLGLRLIYFSYDVKMKEKGDIPEGYSVSREKKERFSLILESASTNQTSMYLCASSQSYRDREAETQYFGPGTRLLVL.

This clonotype was observed many times. The chain uses TRBV14 and TRBJ1-5, with D unclear. V was cut by 0 bases and J by 7 bases, with 7 bases left in between. This CDR3 is 13 amino acids long. From germline, CDR1 is SGHDN and CDR2 FVKESK. The CDR3 here is CASSQDLLQPQHF. The CDR3 DNA sequence: TGTGCCAGCAGCCAAGATCTTCTGCAGCCCCAGCATTTT.

This clonotype was counted at least ten times. This sequence joins TRBV6-1 and TRBJ2-5; TRBD2 is a possible D gene (6 bases). The V end was cut by 7 bases, the J end by 5 bases, with 20 bases between. Germline CDR1 is MNHNS and CDR2 is SASEGT. CDR3 length equals 15 residues. CDR3 loop: CASTRIPSAGETQYF. The DNA for the CDR3 is TGTGCCAGCACCCGAATTCCTAGTGCGGGGGAGACCCAGTACTTC.

The chain has TRBV9 and TRBJ2-1; the match to TRBD2 covers 12 bases. CDR1 and CDR2 from the germline V gene are SGDLS and YYNGEE. Trimming cost V 4 bases and J 8 bases; bases outside gene matches: 10. The CDR3 runs to 16 residues. Here the CDR3 DNA reads TGTGCCAGCAGCCCCCTTAGACTAGCGGGAGCAGATGAGCAGTTCTTC. Encoded protein: CASSPLRLAGADEQFF.